A single sample is the source of the 32 T cell receptor beta chains below, sequenced in a study of blood T cell repertoires in COVID-19. Repertoires were generated with immunoSEQ multiplex PCR, while TCRdb's copy carries only in-frame clones and drops some. Here the sample spans under 250,000 clones, more than 85% being singletons. The material sequenced was peripheral blood. The receptor source for this set is a man aged 55 to 69 with COVID-19, enrolled during active disease.

This clone was seen only once. J is TRBJ1-2 and V is TRBV29-1, with D perhaps matching TRBD1 (5 bases). The germline CDR1 and CDR2 sequences are SQVTM and ANQGSEA. Trimming cost V 0 bases and J 4 bases, with 12 bases left between them. CDR3 size: 14 residues. CDR3 protein: CSVEDRGRAYGYTF. Here the CDR3 DNA reads TGCAGCGTTGAAGATCGGGGGAGGGCCTATGGCTACACCTTC.

This chain connects TRBV11-3 to TRBJ2-1; weak D call: TRBD1 (6 bases). Per germline, CDR1 SGHNT and CDR2 YENEEA. V lost 5 bases and J lost 7, with 9 bases in between. This CDR3 spans 12 amino acids. The DNA of the CDR3 is TGTGCCAGCAGCCAGGGGCGAAATGAGCAGTTCTTC. This translates into CASSQGRNEQFF.

The rearrangement joins TRBV5-1 to TRBJ2-2; TRBD1 matches at 10 bases. The V gene end was trimmed by 4 bases and the J gene end by 4 bases; junction bases not matched to a gene: 4. There are 15 residues in the CDR3. The germline V gene has CDR1 SGHRS and CDR2 YFSETQ. The CDR3, as DNA: TGCGCCAGCAGCGGCGACAGGGGGCTCACCGGGGAGCTGTTTTTT. Protein product: CASSGDRGLTGELFF.

This sequence joins TRBV10-3 and TRBJ2-3; 16 positions match TRBD2. Germline V gene data show CDR1 as ENHRY and CDR2 as SYGVKD. V lost 3 bases to trimming and J lost 4 bases; unmatched junction nucleotides: 10. The CDR3 length is 19 residues. In DNA, the CDR3 is TGTGCCATCAGTGACCAACCCGGGACTAGCGGGAGGGCCGCAGATACGCAGTATTTT. Translating it yields CAISDQPGTSGRAADTQYF.

The chain uses TRBV20-1 and TRBJ1-1; D remains unclear. CDR1 is DFQATT, CDR2 SNEGSKA, per germline (reference sequence). V was clipped by 7 bases and J by 2 bases, with 8 bases between them. The CDR3 is made up of 11 amino acids. The CDR3 bases are TGCAGTGTCGATAGTAACACTGAAGCTTTCTTT. Translation: CSVDSNTEAFF.

The chain has TRBV3-1 (or the pseudogene TRBV3-2) and TRBJ2-7; D might be TRBD2 (6 bases). The CDR3 sequence is 12 residues long. CDR1 and CDR2 from the germline V gene are LGHDT and YNNKEL (reference sequence). V was trimmed by 2 bases and J by 12 bases, leaving 14 bases between them. The CDR3 DNA sequence: TGTGCCAGCAGCCAAAACCCGGGACTGTCGTACTTC. Translated: CASSQNPGLSYF.

The chain uses TRBV7-9 and TRBJ2-1, with TRBD1 as a possible D gene (6 bases). This CDR3 comprises 13 residues. Germline loops: CDR1 SEHNR, CDR2 FQNEAQ (reference sequence). Trimming removed 5 bases from V and 8 bases from J, with 13 bases in between. The CDR3 here is CASSLDSVYEQFF. In DNA form, the CDR3 reads TGTGCCAGCAGCCTGGACAGTGTCTATGAGCAGTTCTTC.

For the CDR3, the DNA is TGTGCCAGTAGTATTAGGGACAGGGTGTCCGAGCAGTACTTC. It codes for CASSIRDRVSEQYF. V and J are TRBV19 and TRBJ2-7; 9 positions match TRBD1. Germline V CDR1 and CDR2: LNHDA, SQIVND (reference sequence). Germline trimming cut 3 bases from V and 6 bases from J; bases unmatched to any gene: 6. The CDR3 totals 14 residues.

The chain employs TRBV2 and TRBJ2-5, with a tentative D call TRBD2 (5 bases). The CDR3 has 10 amino acids. Germline values: CDR1 SNHLY, CDR2 FYNNEI. The V and J ends lost 11 bases and 3 bases respectively, with 7 bases between them. CDR3 sequence (DNA): TGTGCCGCCGGGGAAGAGACCCAGTACTTC. This sequence encodes CAAGEETQYF.

The V call is TRBV29-1, the J call TRBJ1-5; a weak D match, TRBD1 (5 bases). Trimming pared 4 bases from V and 4 bases from J, leaving 11 bases between. Germline V gives CDR1 SQVTM, CDR2 ANQGSEA. The CDR3 extends over 13 amino acids. The CDR3 spells CSVVENRNQPQHF. The CDR3 nucleotides are TGCAGCGTTGTCGAGAACAGGAATCAGCCCCAGCATTTT.

The chain employs TRBV28 and TRBJ1-5, with a tentative D call TRBD1 (5 bases). V lost 2 bases to trimming and J lost 1 base, with 15 bases between them. The CDR3 sequence is 17 residues long. Germline V gene data show CDR1 as MDHEN and CDR2 as SYDVKM. CDR3 nucleotides: TGTGCCAGCAGTTTACGGGGGGTCACAAGGAGCAATCAGCCCCAGCATTTT. Its translation is CASSLRGVTRSNQPQHF.

The CDR3 nucleotides are TGTGCCAGCAGTTTAGGGTACAGAATGGAGCAGTACTTC. Its protein is CASSLGYRMEQYF. The V call is TRBV12-3 or TRBV12-4, the J call TRBJ2-7; D not certain. The CDR3 is made up of 13 amino acids. The V end lost 1 base, the J end lost 7 bases, and 11 bases lay between the germline ends.

The chain is built from TRBV9 and TRBJ2-3; D gene uncertain. V lost 3 bases and J 3 bases, leaving 17 bases between the germline ends. CDR1 and CDR2 from the germline V gene are SGDLS and YYNGEE. The CDR3 has 16 residues. CDR3 bases: TGTGCCAGCAGCGCCTCCCAGAACGTCAGAACAGATACGCAGTATTTT. It specifies CASSASQNVRTDTQYF.

The gene calls are TRBV2 and TRBJ2-1; D not resolved. Germline CDR1 and CDR2: SNHLY and FYNNEI. Trimming stripped 0 bases from V and 4 bases from J, with 7 bases between. There are 14 residues in the CDR3. The CDR3 nucleotides are TGTGCCAGCAGTGAAGCGGGCAGATACAATGAGCAGTTCTTC. Its translation: CASSEAGRYNEQFF. Using reference TRBV2 and TRBJ2-1 for the parts outside the CDR3, the full variable domain is EPEVTQTPSHQVTQMGQEVILRCVPISNHLYFYWYRQILGQKVEFLVSFYNNEISEKSEIFDDQFSVERPDGSNFTLKIRSTKLEDSAMYFCASSEAGRYNEQFFGPGTRLTVL.

The chain carries TRBV6-2 or TRBV6-3 and TRBJ1-1, with D possibly being TRBD1 (6 bases). The CDR3 is made up of 14 amino acids. Germline CDR1 MNHEY, CDR2 SVGEGT. V lost 6 bases to trimming and J lost 4 bases, with 15 bases between them. The CDR3 protein is CASSQHWGRTEAFF. CDR3 in DNA: TGTGCCAGCAGCCAGCACTGGGGGCGCACTGAAGCTTTCTTT.

This chain joins TRBV4-1 and TRBJ1-1; possible D gene TRBD1, 5 bases. V gave up 0 bases and J gave up 2 bases, with 19 bases separating them. This CDR3 has 18 residues. Germline V gene sequence: CDR1 MGHRA, CDR2 YSYEKL. CDR3 bases: TGCGCCAGCAGCCAAGACCGCACAGGTCACCTACCTAACACTGAAGCTTTCTTT. It yields the protein CASSQDRTGHLPNTEAFF.

V is TRBV28 and J is TRBJ2-7; possible D gene TRBD2, 6 bases. The length of the CDR3 is 13 residues. V gave up 7 bases and J gave up 4 bases, with 14 bases separating them. Looked up from germline, CDR1 is MDHEN and CDR2 is SYDVKM. The CDR3 loop reads CASTKGGAYEQYF. CDR3 nucleotides: TGTGCCAGCACCAAAGGAGGGGCGTACGAGCAGTACTTC.

The chain couples TRBV28 to TRBJ1-1; unclear D gene. Germline lookup yields CDR1 MDHEN and CDR2 SYDVKM. The CDR3 contains 13 residues. Trimming shortened V by 6 bases and J by 1 base, and 9 bases separated the two germline ends. CDR3 bases: TGTGCCAGCAGCACTGACAAGAACACTGAAGCTTTCTTT. Translating gives CASSTDKNTEAFF.

The genes are TRBV5-6 and TRBJ1-2, with 7 bases fitting TRBD1. Germline V gene sequence: CDR1 SGHDT, CDR2 YYEEEE. This CDR3 spans 15 amino acids. Trimming took 3 bases from V and 2 from J; bases not matched to a gene: 7. The CDR3 is CASSYRGIGNYGYTF. The DNA for the CDR3 is TGTGCCAGCAGCTACAGGGGTATAGGAAACTATGGCTACACCTTC.

The chain recombines TRBV7-2 with TRBJ2-1, with TRBD1 identical over 8 bases. The CDR3 loop spans 14 amino acids. CDR1 SGHTA and CDR2 FQGNSA come from the germline V gene. V was pared by 5 bases and J by 7 bases, with 7 bases of the junction left unmatched. The CDR3 loop reads CASSKRTGQNEQFF. The CDR3 DNA is TGTGCCAGCAGCAAACGGACAGGGCAGAATGAGCAGTTCTTC.

This clone came up once. The genes are TRBV4-1 and TRBJ1-2, with D tentatively TRBD1 (5 bases). This CDR3 spans 16 amino acids. Trimming took 0 bases from V and 5 from J, leaving 16 bases between them. Germline V gives CDR1 MGHRA, CDR2 YSYEKL. The CDR3 region is CASSQEHNPGNYGYTF. DNA of the CDR3: TGCGCCAGCAGCCAAGAGCATAATCCAGGGAATTATGGCTACACCTTC.

The rearrangement uses TRBV30 and TRBJ1-2; 8 positions agree with TRBD1. This CDR3 has 18 residues. Trimming cost V 2 bases and J 5 bases; bases outside gene matches: 19. From germline, CDR1 is GTSNPN and CDR2 SVGIG (reference sequence). CDR3 in amino acids: CAWSRDRSGTGSDYGYTF. As DNA, the CDR3 is TGTGCCTGGAGTCGGGACAGGTCCGGTACAGGGTCGGATTATGGCTACACCTTC.

The V and J genes are TRBV2 and TRBJ1-5; a weak D match, TRBD1 (6 bases). Germline V gene data show CDR1 as SNHLY and CDR2 as FYNNEI. Trimming left V 7 bases short and J 3 bases short, with 16 bases between. The length of the CDR3 is 15 residues. In DNA form, the CDR3 reads TGTGCCAGCAACAAAAGGGGGGGGTCCAATCAGCCCCAGCATTTT. Protein: CASNKRGGSNQPQHF.

The V and J genes are TRBV5-5 and TRBJ2-7, with TRBD2 matching over 7 bases. The CDR3 length is 14 residues. Per the germline V gene, CDR1 is SGHKS and CDR2 is YYEKEE (reference sequence). The trim removed 4 bases at V and 0 bases at J, leaving 4 bases unmatched. CDR3 amino acids: CASSPGLGSYEQYF. CDR3 nucleotide sequence: TGTGCCAGCAGCCCCGGACTAGGCTCCTACGAGCAGTACTTC.

The genes are TRBV19 and TRBJ1-5; 10 bases fit TRBD1. The germline V gene encodes CDR1 LNHDA and CDR2 SQIVND (reference sequence). The CDR3 runs 16 residues. With 3 bases clipped from V and 6 bases from J, the junction kept 8 bases outside the gene matches. CDR3 amino acids: CASSIGRTGGSQPQHF. Written as DNA, the CDR3 is TGTGCCAGTAGTATCGGGAGGACAGGGGGATCTCAGCCCCAGCATTTT.

V gene TRBV6-5 combines with J gene TRBJ1-5; 8 positions match TRBD1. The germline V gene encodes CDR1 MNHEY and CDR2 SVGAGI. The CDR3 has 15 residues. Trimming cost V 0 bases and J 5 bases; bases outside gene matches: 3. The CDR3 loop reads CASSYSSGGHQPQHF. CDR3 sequence (DNA): TGTGCCAGCAGTTACTCTTCAGGGGGCCATCAGCCCCAGCATTTT.

The chain links TRBV18 to TRBJ1-1, with 9 bases lining up with TRBD1. The trim removed 2 bases at V and 2 bases at J, leaving 9 bases unmatched. In germline, CDR1 is KGHSH, CDR2 LQKENI. This CDR3 comprises 17 residues. The CDR3 region is CASSPRATGGVNTEAFF. CDR3 nucleotides: TGTGCCAGCTCACCAAGGGCAACAGGGGGCGTAAACACTGAAGCTTTCTTT.

V gene TRBV19 combines with J gene TRBJ2-3; D unclear. From germline, CDR1 is LNHDA and CDR2 SQIVND (reference sequence). V lost 5 bases to trimming and J lost 3 bases, with 12 bases between them. This CDR3 has 14 residues. In nucleotides, the CDR3 is TGTGCCAGTAGTGATTCCAAACGGACAGATACGCAGTATTTT. Protein: CASSDSKRTDTQYF.

This clone appeared once. Other DNA variants within this sample encode the same CDR3. This rearrangement joins TRBV5-1 to TRBJ2-3, with 9 bases that match TRBD2. Trimming at V came to 0 bases and at J to 1 base, leaving 3 bases not matched to a gene. This CDR3 has 16 residues. Germline V lookup: CDR1 SGHRS, CDR2 YFSETQ. The CDR3 loop is CASSLGAGGRTDTQYF. The CDR3, as DNA: TGCGCCAGCAGCTTGGGTGCGGGGGGGCGCACAGATACGCAGTATTTT.

This clone was recorded once. This rearrangement joins TRBV7-8 to TRBJ1-1, with D unclear. CDR3 length: 15 residues. Trimming took 0 bases from V and 0 from J, leaving 8 bases between them. The germline V gene has CDR1 SGHVS and CDR2 FQNEAQ. CDR3 nucleotide sequence: TGTGCCAGCAGCTTAGCCGGGGTCATGAACACTGAAGCTTTCTTT. This codes for CASSLAGVMNTEAFF.

The sample holds a few counts of this clone. The rearrangement links TRBV5-3 to TRBJ1-1; 10 nucleotides line up with TRBD1. TRBV5-3 qualifies as an ORF whose function is uncertain. This CDR3 is 17 amino acids long. With V trimmed by 1 base and J by 3 bases, 9 bases remained unmatched. This chain's CDR3 is CARSLRGQGPPYTEAFF. In DNA, the CDR3 is TGTGCCAGAAGCTTGCGGGGACAGGGGCCACCGTACACTGAAGCTTTCTTT.

This clone was seen only a few times. The V gene is TRBV11-2, the J gene TRBJ2-3; perhaps TRBD2 as D (6 bases). With 1 base removed from V and 8 bases from J, the gap between germline ends came to 13 bases. CDR1 and CDR2 (germline): SGHAT, FQNNGV. CDR3 length: 14 amino acids. The CDR3 protein is CASSLVRAGGTQYF. DNA of the CDR3: TGTGCCAGCAGCTTAGTACGGGCCGGGGGTACGCAGTATTTT.